This T cell receptor beta chain was identified during a study of blood T cell repertoires in COVID-19. This clone was picked up one time. Under the authors' procedure: It was from reference gene primer amplification that nucleated cell counts were estimated. Produced via immunoSEQ multiplex PCR; TCRdb's table is partial and in-frame only. V and J calls and clone size come straight from that table; D and trimming were deduced from the DNA. The data contain some 150,000 clones, 87% of them singletons. From germline, CDR1 is SEHNR and CDR2 FQNEAQ (reference sequence). Trimming removed 5 bases from V and 7 bases from J; junction bases left unmatched: 8. There are 13 residues in the CDR3.

The receptor was isolated from a woman in her fifties or sixties with acute or convalescent COVID-19. Sample: peripheral blood. The chain uses TRBV7-9 and TRBJ2-7; TRBD2 aligns across 7 bases. The CDR3 region is CASSRAPGGEQYF. The CDR3 nucleotides read TGTGCCAGCAGCCGAGCCCCCGGGGGGGAGCAGTACTTC.